The 13 T cell receptor beta chains below all came from one sample that was sequenced in a study of T cells in Graves' hyperthyroidism and ophthalmopathy. Researchers took RNA transcripts and amplified the TCR beta CDR3 regions from them. The HTBI primer set served for first-round RT-PCR of the TCR CDR3. TCRdb re-analysed the multiplex PCR reads in MiXCR, keeping a single row per CDR3 protein. The data show roughly 93,000 distinct CDR3 sequences, 51% seen once. Material: blood. The receptors originated from a woman in her thirties or forties with Graves' hyperthyroidism.

The rearrangement links TRBV9 to TRBJ2-6, with D tentatively TRBD2 (5 bases). CDR3 length equals 13 residues. CDR1 and CDR2 (germline): SGDLS, YYNGEE. The V end lost 3 bases, the J end lost 4 bases, and 5 bases lay between the germline ends. The CDR3 loop reads CASSGGGANVLTF. The CDR3 nucleotides read TGTGCCAGCAGCGGAGGGGGGGCCAACGTCCTGACTTTC.

With regard to this clonotype: Since a much larger clone is just one base distant, this may be a read error. Likely a read error: the CDR3 ends without its conserved phenylalanine or tryptophan. The V and J genes are TRBV7-6 and TRBJ2-7; D possibly corresponds to TRBD1 (6 bases). CDR3 length: 16 amino acids. CDR1 and CDR2 (germline): SGHVS, FNYEAQ. V was clipped by 8 bases and J by 3 bases, with 23 bases between them. The CDR3 loop reads CASLGVSPRGGYEQYS. For the CDR3, the DNA is TGTGCCAGCCTAGGAGTTTCCCCGAGAGGGGGCTACGAGCAGTACTCC.

The V and J genes are TRBV11-2 and TRBJ2-3, with a possible D match to TRBD1 (6 bases). The end of the DNA fits TRBJ1-5 better, so the J call may be wrong. In germline, CDR1 is SGHAT, CDR2 FQNNGV. The CDR3 totals 13 residues. The CDR3 here is CASSTDRSEGQHF. The CDR3 nucleotides read TGTGCCAGCAGCACTGACAGGAGCGAGGGGCAGCATTTT.

In the case of this clonotype: Likely a read error: the CDR3 ends without its conserved phenylalanine or tryptophan. The chain recombines TRBV29-1 with TRBJ2-7; D call uncertain. Germline assignment: CDR1 SQVTM and CDR2 ANQGSEA. The V gene lost 4 bases and the J gene lost 2 bases, with 6 bases spanning the gap. The CDR3 has 11 amino acids. The CDR3 loop reads CSVAGPYEQYS. In DNA, the CDR3 is TGCAGCGTTGCGGGCCCCTACGAGCAGTACTCC.

This clonotype was picked up many times. This chain uses TRBV20-1 with TRBJ2-7; tentatively, D is TRBD1 (6 bases). This CDR3 comprises 16 residues. Germline loops: CDR1 DFQATT, CDR2 SNEGSKA (reference sequence). V was pared by 1 base and J by 1 base, with 17 bases between. The CDR3 nucleotides are TGCAGTGCTAGAGGGACCGCCTCAGGGGATTCCTACGAGCAGTACTTC. Translation gives CSARGTASGDSYEQYF.

The gene calls are TRBV19 and TRBJ2-5; 7 bases align to TRBD2. The junction had 9 bases not matched to a gene; V was cut back by 1 base and J by 4 bases. The CDR3 consists of 16 residues. Germline CDR1 and CDR2: LNHDA and SQIVND (reference sequence). In nucleotides, the CDR3 is TGTGCCAGTAGTATAGCGGGAGCGGGAATGGGAGAGACCCAGTACTTC. Its protein is CASSIAGAGMGETQYF.

This clonotype has at least ten counts. It may be a read error: a sequence one base away is much more abundant. The chain recombines TRBV25-1 with TRBJ2-7; 7 nucleotides agree with TRBD1. V lost 8 bases, J lost 5 bases, and 12 bases stayed unmatched. Germline V gene data show CDR1 as MGHDK and CDR2 as SYGVNS. This CDR3 contains 14 residues. The CDR3 coding sequence is TGTGCCAGCCCCTTTGAGGGGGCGCGGAACGAGCAGTACTTC. It is translated as CASPFEGARNEQYF.

The gene calls are TRBV19 and TRBJ1-5; D perhaps matches TRBD1 (5 bases). V was clipped by 7 bases and J by 13 bases, with 23 bases between them. The CDR3 loop spans 14 amino acids. Germline-derived CDR1 and CDR2 are LNHDA and SQIVND (reference sequence). The CDR3 spells CASIQSGTISNQHF. The CDR3 DNA sequence: TGTGCCAGTATCCAATCCGGGACGATCAGCAATCAGCATTTT.

The rearrangement uses TRBV2 and TRBJ1-1; D gene ambiguous. Germline values: CDR1 SNHLY, CDR2 FYNNEI. The CDR3 sequence is 15 residues long. With 11 bases removed from V and 3 bases from J, the gap between germline ends came to 22 bases. DNA of the CDR3: TGTGCCTGGAGTACCTGGGGAGGAACGGACACTGAAGCTTTCTTT. Translating gives CAWSTWGGTDTEAFF.

This clonotype was recorded many times. J is TRBJ2-5 and V is TRBV14, with D tentatively TRBD1 (5 bases). This CDR3 spans 15 amino acids. The germline V gene has CDR1 SGHDN and CDR2 FVKESK. V lost 4 bases and J 0 bases, leaving 12 bases between the germline ends. CDR3 residues: CASSRTFQYQETQYF. The CDR3, as DNA: TGTGCCAGCAGCCGGACATTTCAGTACCAAGAGACCCAGTACTTC.

This clonotype was observed many times. This chain connects TRBV9 to TRBJ1-5; D perhaps matches TRBD1 (5 bases). The CDR3 is made up of 15 amino acids. Trimming removed 3 bases at V and 0 bases at J, with 10 bases between. The germline V gene encodes CDR1 SGDLS and CDR2 YYNGEE. CDR3 residues: CASSAGPYSNQPQHF. The CDR3 nucleotides read TGTGCCAGCAGCGCGGGACCATATAGCAATCAGCCCCAGCATTTT.

The V call is TRBV2, the J call TRBJ1-5; D might be TRBD1 (5 bases). This CDR3 region has 13 residues. Germline V CDR1 and CDR2: SNHLY, FYNNEI. The germline V and J ends were trimmed by 8 bases and 7 bases, with 15 bases remaining between them. The CDR3 sequence is CASGAGLGQPQHF. As DNA, the CDR3 is TGTGCCAGCGGGGCAGGTCTGGGACAGCCCCAGCATTTT.

This clonotype was seen ten or more times. This chain joins TRBV19 and TRBJ1-1, with 8 bases identical to TRBD1. This CDR3 has 15 residues. With 3 bases clipped from V and 5 bases from J, the junction kept 8 bases outside the gene matches. Per germline, CDR1 LNHDA and CDR2 SQIVND (reference sequence). The CDR3 sequence is CASSISGGGGTEAFF. CDR3 DNA sequence: TGTGCCAGTAGTATTTCAGGGGGCGGAGGAACTGAAGCTTTCTTT.